One TCR beta chain is described in this entry. Its target is not known. This record comes from a study of shared clonotypes between healthy human individuals. Study-wide results and limits: There were few donors, and this limited the genetic and exposure-history diversity represented. For naive CD4 cells, 4% to 6% of clonotypes were shared across several donors. Incomplete sequencing of sorted subsets was indicated by rarefaction despite large depth.

The naive CD8 subset, CD45RO-negative cells positively selected for CCR7, excluded terminally differentiated effector memory CD45RA+ cells. Data came from immunoSEQ multiplex PCR; TCRdb stores just in-frame clones and leaves some out. The sample shows around 2.1 million clones, 85% to 95% of them seen only once. In germline, CDR1 is LNHDA, CDR2 SQIVND (reference sequence). The CDR3 is made up of 17 amino acids. V lost 6 bases to trimming and J lost 3 bases, with 23 bases between them. This sequence joins TRBV19 and TRBJ1-1; unclear D gene. This TCR was sampled from a man younger than 30 in good health. Some clones in this sample may be carry-over from other donors' samples. Sequenced material: naive CD8+ T cells from PBMCs. Here the CDR3 reads CASSIFGMAGADTEAFF. The CDR3 bases are TGTGCCAGTAGCATTTTTGGGATGGCGGGCGCCGACACTGAAGCTTTCTTT.